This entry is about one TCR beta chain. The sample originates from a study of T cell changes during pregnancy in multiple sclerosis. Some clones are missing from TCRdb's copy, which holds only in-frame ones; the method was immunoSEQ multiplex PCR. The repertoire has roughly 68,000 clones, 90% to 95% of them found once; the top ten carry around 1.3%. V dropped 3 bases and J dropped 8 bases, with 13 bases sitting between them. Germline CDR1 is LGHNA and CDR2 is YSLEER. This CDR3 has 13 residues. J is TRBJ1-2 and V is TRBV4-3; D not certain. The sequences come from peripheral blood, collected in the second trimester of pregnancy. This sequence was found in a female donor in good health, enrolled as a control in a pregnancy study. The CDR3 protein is CASSHGSEAGYTF. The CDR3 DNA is TGCGCCAGCAGCCACGGATCTGAGGCCGGCTACACCTTC.